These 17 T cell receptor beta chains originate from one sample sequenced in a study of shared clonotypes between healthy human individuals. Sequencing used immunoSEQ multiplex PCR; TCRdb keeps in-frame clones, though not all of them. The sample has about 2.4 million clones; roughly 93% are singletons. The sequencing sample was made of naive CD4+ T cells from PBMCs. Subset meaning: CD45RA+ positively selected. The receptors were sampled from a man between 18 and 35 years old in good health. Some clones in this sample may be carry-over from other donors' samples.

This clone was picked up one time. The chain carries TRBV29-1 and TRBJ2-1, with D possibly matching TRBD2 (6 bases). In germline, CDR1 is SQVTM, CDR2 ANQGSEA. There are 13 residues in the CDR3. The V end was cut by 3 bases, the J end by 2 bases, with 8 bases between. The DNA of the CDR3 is TGCAGCGTTGACGGGAGCCCCTACAATGAGCAGTTCTTC. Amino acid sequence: CSVDGSPYNEQFF.

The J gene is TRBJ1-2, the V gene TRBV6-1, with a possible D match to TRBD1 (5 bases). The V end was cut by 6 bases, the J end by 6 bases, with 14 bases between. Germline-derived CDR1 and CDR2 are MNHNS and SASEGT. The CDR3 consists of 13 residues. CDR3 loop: CASRASLGDGYTF. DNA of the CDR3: TGTGCCAGCAGGGCCTCATTGGGGGATGGCTACACCTTC.

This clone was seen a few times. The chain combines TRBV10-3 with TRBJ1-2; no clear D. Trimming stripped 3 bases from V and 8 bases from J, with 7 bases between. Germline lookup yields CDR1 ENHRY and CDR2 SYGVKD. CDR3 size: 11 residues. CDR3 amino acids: CAISEATGYTF. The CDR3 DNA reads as TGTGCCATCAGTGAAGCCACCGGCTACACCTTC.

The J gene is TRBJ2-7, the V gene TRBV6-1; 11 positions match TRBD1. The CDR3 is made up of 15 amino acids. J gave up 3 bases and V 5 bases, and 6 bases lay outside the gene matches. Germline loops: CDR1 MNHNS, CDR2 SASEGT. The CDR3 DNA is TGTGCCAGCAGTAGGGCAGGGACAGGGGGCTACGAGCAGTACTTC. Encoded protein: CASSRAGTGGYEQYF.

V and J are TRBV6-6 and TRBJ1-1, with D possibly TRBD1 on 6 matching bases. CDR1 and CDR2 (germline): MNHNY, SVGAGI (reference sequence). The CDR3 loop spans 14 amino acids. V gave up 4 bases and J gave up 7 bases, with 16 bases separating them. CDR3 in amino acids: CASSSGATVVEAFF. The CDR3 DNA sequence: TGTGCCAGCAGTTCAGGGGCGACCGTCGTTGAAGCTTTCTTT.

This chain's CDR3 is CASSRLSGSGETQYF. In DNA, the CDR3 is TGTGCCAGCAGCCGACTTAGCGGGAGTGGAGAGACCCAGTACTTC. The chain has TRBV11-2 and TRBJ2-5; 9 positions agree with TRBD2. The trim removed 5 bases at V and 4 bases at J, leaving 8 bases unmatched. Per the germline V gene, CDR1 is SGHAT and CDR2 is FQNNGV. This CDR3 comprises 15 residues.

Written as DNA, the CDR3 is TGTGCCAGCAGCAACACGGGACTAGCTGAAGAGACCCAGTACTTC. Amino acid sequence: CASSNTGLAEETQYF. V usage is TRBV25-1 and J usage is TRBJ2-5; 9 nucleotides agree with TRBD2. The CDR3 consists of 15 residues. CDR1 MGHDK and CDR2 SYGVNS come from the germline V gene. V was clipped by 6 bases and J by 3 bases; unmatched bases: 8.

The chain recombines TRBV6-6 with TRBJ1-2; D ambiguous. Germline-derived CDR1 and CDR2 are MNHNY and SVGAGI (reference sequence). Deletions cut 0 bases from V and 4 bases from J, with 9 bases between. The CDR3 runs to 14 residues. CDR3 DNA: TGTGCCAGCAGTTACTCGACCGCTTCCTATGGCTACACCTTC. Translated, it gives CASSYSTASYGYTF.

Written as DNA, the CDR3 is TGTGCTGGCGGGAAGTACAATGAGCAGTTCTTC. As protein: CAGGKYNEQFF. The J gene is TRBJ2-1, the V gene TRBV2; possibly TRBD2 for D (6 bases). This CDR3 is built from 11 residues. Germline V gene data show CDR1 as SNHLY and CDR2 as FYNNEI.

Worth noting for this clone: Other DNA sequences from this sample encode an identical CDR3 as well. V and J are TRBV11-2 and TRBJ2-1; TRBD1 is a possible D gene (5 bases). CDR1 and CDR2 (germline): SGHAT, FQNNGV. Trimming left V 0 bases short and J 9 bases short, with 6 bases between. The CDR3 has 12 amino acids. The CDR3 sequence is CASSLDRGEQFF. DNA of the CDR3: TGTGCCAGCAGCTTAGATAGGGGTGAGCAGTTCTTC.

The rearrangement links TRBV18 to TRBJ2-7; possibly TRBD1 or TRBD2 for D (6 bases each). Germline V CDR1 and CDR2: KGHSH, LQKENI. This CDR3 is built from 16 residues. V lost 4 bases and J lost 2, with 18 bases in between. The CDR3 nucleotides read TGTGCCAGCTCACTTGGGACACCGGGACTGGCCTACGAGCAGTACTTC. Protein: CASSLGTPGLAYEQYF. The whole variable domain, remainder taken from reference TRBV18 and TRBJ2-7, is NAGVMQNPRHLVRRRGQEARLRCSPMKGHSHVYWYRQLPEEGLKFMVYLQKENIIDESGMPKERFSAEFPKEGPSILRIQQVVRGDSAAYFCASSLGTPGLAYEQYFGPGTRLTVT.

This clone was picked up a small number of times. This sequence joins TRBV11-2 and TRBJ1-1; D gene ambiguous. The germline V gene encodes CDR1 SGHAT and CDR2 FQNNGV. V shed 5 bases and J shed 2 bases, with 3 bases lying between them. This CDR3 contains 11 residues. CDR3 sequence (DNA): TGTGCCAGCAGCCATAACACTGAAGCTTTCTTT. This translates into CASSHNTEAFF.

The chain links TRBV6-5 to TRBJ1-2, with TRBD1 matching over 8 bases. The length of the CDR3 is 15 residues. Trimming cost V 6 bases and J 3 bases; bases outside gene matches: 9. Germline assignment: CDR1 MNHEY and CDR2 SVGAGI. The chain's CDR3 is CASSPRTGRDYGYTF. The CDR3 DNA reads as TGTGCCAGCAGCCCCCGGACAGGGAGGGACTATGGCTACACCTTC.

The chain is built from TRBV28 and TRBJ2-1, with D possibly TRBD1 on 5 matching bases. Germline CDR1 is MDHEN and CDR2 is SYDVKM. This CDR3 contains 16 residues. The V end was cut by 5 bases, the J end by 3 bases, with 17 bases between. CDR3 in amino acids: CASSRALVGLYNEQFF. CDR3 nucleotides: TGTGCCAGCAGTCGGGCCCTCGTGGGGCTCTACAATGAGCAGTTCTTC.

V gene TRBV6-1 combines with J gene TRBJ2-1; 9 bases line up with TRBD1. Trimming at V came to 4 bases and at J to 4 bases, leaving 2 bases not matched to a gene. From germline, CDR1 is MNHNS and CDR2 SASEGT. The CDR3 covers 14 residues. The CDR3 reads CASSVGTGYNEQFF. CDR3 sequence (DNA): TGTGCCAGCAGTGTAGGGACAGGGTACAATGAGCAGTTCTTC.

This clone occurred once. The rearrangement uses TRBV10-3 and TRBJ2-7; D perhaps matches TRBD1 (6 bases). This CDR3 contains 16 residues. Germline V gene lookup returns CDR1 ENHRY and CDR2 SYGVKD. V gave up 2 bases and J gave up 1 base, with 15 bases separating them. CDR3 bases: TGTGCCATCAGTGAGAGCCGGACAGCCGGTTCCTACGAGCAGTACTTC. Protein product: CAISESRTAGSYEQYF.

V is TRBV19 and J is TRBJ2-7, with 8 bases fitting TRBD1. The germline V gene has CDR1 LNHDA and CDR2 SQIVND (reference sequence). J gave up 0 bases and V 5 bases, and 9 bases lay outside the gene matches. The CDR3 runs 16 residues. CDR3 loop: CASSDHGTGYSYEQYF. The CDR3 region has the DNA TGTGCCAGTAGTGACCATGGGACAGGATACTCCTACGAGCAGTACTTC.